This is a list of T cell receptor beta chains from one sample in a study of identical twins. TCRdb processed the 5' RACE reads anew with MiXCR; each CDR3 protein has one entry. The repertoire holds around 490,000 distinct CDR3 sequences, with roughly 13% as singletons. Separately, the same data were catalogued under a study of yellow fever vaccine responses in identical twins.

The source material was CD4+ T cells sorted from blood. These receptors were obtained from a young woman in good health. CDR3s include the opening cysteine and the closing phenylalanine or tryptophan. Each record gives: clone size, J gene, V gene, CDR3 protein. Size is stated for part of the rows, as once, few or many counts, or as a class when the clone is expanded.

>few|TRBJ2-1|TRBV27
CASSLLLAGGVNEQFF
>many|TRBJ2-3|TRBV28
CASSLGSGADTQYF
>-|TRBJ2-7|TRBV20-1
CSAREIGKRGPTYEQYF
>few|TRBJ2-7|TRBV12-3/TRBV12-4
CASSLAAGGGYEQYF
>few|TRBJ2-5|TRBV7-9
CASSLGLAGSTETQYF
>few|TRBJ1-2|TRBV20-1
CSARAAEFNYGYTF
>few|TRBJ1-2|TRBV3-1
CASSQDYSPNYGYTF
>-|TRBJ2-7|TRBV10-1
CASSESSRNPSDEQYF
>-|TRBJ2-2|TRBV29-1
CSAPDRRTGELFF
>few|TRBJ2-1|TRBV20-1
CSARGASGSLNYNEQFF
>-|TRBJ2-2|TRBV20-1
CSLIVDTGELFF
>many|TRBJ2-2|TRBV20-1
CSARAPGLAGGGIGGELFF
>-|TRBJ2-7|TRBV6-2/TRBV6-3
CAASQAGSYEQYF
>-|TRBJ2-7|TRBV19
CASSRGLLSGSTTYEQYF
>few|TRBJ2-1|TRBV3-1
CASSPWDSSSYNEQFF
>many|TRBJ2-7|TRBV5-1
CASSLDGSYEQYF
>-|TRBJ2-2|TRBV29-1
CSVGTSGPSGELLF
>few|TRBJ2-1|TRBV12-3/TRBV12-4
CASSLFLGGAFGNEQFF
>few|TRBJ2-2|TRBV7-2
CASSLSPGATGELFF
>-|TRBJ2-3|TRBV20-1
CSARDPLLGQTTDTQYF
>-|TRBJ2-7|TRBV7-6
CASSLAEQGYEQYF
>-|TRBJ2-7|TRBV15
CATSRDRQAGTSGNPTTYEQYF
>few|TRBJ2-1|TRBV27
CASSSISKTLSGGHEQFF
>-|TRBJ1-6|TRBV11-2
CASSLGQGFYNSPLHF
>-|TRBJ1-2|TRBV20-1
CSANPGSYGYTF
>-|TRBJ2-7|TRBV9
CASSAGLAVYEQYF
>many|TRBJ2-7|TRBV10-3
CAISASYEQYF
>many|TRBJ2-1|TRBV14
CASSQAGYNEQFF